The clone carrying this TCR beta chain appeared a few times. What it binds is unknown. These data are taken from a study of CD8+CD57+ T cells in acquired aplastic anemia. Across the study: The sorted CD4+ and CD8+ cells yielded an average around 3.2 ug of DNA.

Whole-study findings and limits: Common to patients and controls were 25 to 30 CD8+ CDR3 sequences. Researchers reported that CD8+ Simpson's diversity was not significantly different in patients versus controls.

TCR beta VDJ and CDR3 profiling used genomic DNA as template. TCRdb processed the reads anew with MiXCR; each CDR3 protein has one entry. The sample carries 300,000 or so distinct CDR3 sequences, approximately 57% recorded once. The sequence came from a human donor with severe aplastic anemia or a healthy control (not recorded which). The sample consisted of sorted CD4+, CD8+, or CD8+CD57+ T cells (not recorded which) from PBMCs.

CDR3 loop: CASSFSGGYGYTF. The CDR3 DNA follows: TGCGCCAGCAGCTTCTCAGGGGGCTATGGCTACACCTTC. V gene TRBV5-1 combines with J gene TRBJ1-2; 7 bases are shared with TRBD1. CDR3 length: 13 residues. Germline loops: CDR1 SGHRS, CDR2 YFSETQ. With 2 bases clipped from V and 4 bases from J, the junction kept 2 bases outside the gene matches.